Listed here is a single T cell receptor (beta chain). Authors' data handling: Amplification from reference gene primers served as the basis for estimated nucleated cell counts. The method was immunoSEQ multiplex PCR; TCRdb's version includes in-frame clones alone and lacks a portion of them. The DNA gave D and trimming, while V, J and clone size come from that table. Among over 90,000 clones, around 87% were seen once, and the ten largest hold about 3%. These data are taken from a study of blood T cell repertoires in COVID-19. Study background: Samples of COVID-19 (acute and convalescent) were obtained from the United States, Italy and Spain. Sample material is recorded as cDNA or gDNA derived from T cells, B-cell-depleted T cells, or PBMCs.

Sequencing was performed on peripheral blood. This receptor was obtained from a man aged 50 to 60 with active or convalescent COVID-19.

The CDR3 sequence is CASSINPKSYGYTF. The DNA of the CDR3 is TGTGCCAGTAGTATAAACCCGAAGAGCTATGGCTACACCTTC. The chain carries TRBV19 and TRBJ1-2, with unresolved D. CDR1 LNHDA and CDR2 SQIVND come from the germline V gene (reference sequence). Trimming cost V 2 bases and J 4 bases, with 11 bases left between them. This CDR3 has 14 residues. The entire variable domain, with the rest obtained from reference TRBV19 and TRBJ1-2, is as follows: DGGITQSPKYLFRKEGQNVTLSCEQNLNHDAMYWYRQDPGQGLRLIYYSQIVNDFQKGDIAEGYSVSREKKESFPLTVTSAQKNPTAFYLCASSINPKSYGYTFGSGTRLTVV.